The next 28 T cell receptor beta chains were all read from a single sample in a study of shared clonotypes between healthy human individuals. This table comes from immunoSEQ multiplex PCR, and its TCRdb copy is limited to in-frame clones, with some not included. The table has some 2,400,000 clones, about 94% seen once. Sequenced sample: naive CD4+ T cells sorted from blood. Subset given: CD45RA+ positively selected. These receptors all come from a man aged 18 to 29 in good health.

The rearrangement links TRBV28 to TRBJ1-2, with D possibly being TRBD1 (6 bases). With 5 bases removed from V and 2 bases from J, the gap between germline ends came to 15 bases. The germline gives CDR1 MDHEN, CDR2 SYDVKM. The CDR3 loop spans 15 amino acids. The CDR3 protein is CASSIGGRTNYGYTF. CDR3 nucleotides: TGTGCCAGCAGTATAGGGGGACGGACGAACTATGGCTACACCTTC.

This chain uses TRBV4-3 with TRBJ2-1; D ambiguous. This CDR3 comprises 15 residues. The germline CDR1 and CDR2 sequences are LGHNA and YSLEER. The V end lost 1 base, the J end lost 4 bases, and 11 bases lay between the germline ends. In DNA, the CDR3 is TGCGCCAGCAGCCAAGCCGACTGGGGATACAATGAGCAGTTCTTC. It is translated as CASSQADWGYNEQFF.

The chain carries TRBV29-1 and TRBJ2-5; D could derive from TRBD1 or TRBD2 (5 bases each). Germline CDR1 SQVTM, CDR2 ANQGSEA. Trimming took off 6 bases at V and 4 bases at J, with 15 bases between the two ends. The CDR3 covers 13 residues. DNA for the CDR3: TGCAGCGTCGTGGGACGGTTCGTAGAGACCCAGTACTTC. This codes for CSVVGRFVETQYF.

The chain carries TRBV11-2 and TRBJ2-1, with TRBD2 identical over 7 bases. This CDR3 region has 17 residues. Losses at the gene ends were 4 bases for V and 6 bases for J; bases not matched to a gene: 15. Germline V gene data show CDR1 as SGHAT and CDR2 as FQNNGV. The CDR3 loop is CASSSSAEAGRVNEQFF. Written as DNA, the CDR3 is TGTGCCAGCAGCTCTTCTGCGGAAGCGGGAAGGGTCAATGAGCAGTTCTTC.

The CDR3, as DNA: TGCGCCAGCAGCCTCCCTCTACCTGACGCAGATACGCAGTATTTT. Translation gives CASSLPLPDADTQYF. The chain has TRBV5-1 and TRBJ2-3; D ambiguous. V dropped 4 bases and J dropped 4 bases, with 16 bases sitting between them. From germline, CDR1 is SGHRS and CDR2 YFSETQ. The CDR3 has 15 amino acids.

This chain uses TRBV5-6 with TRBJ1-1; D ambiguous. Trimming left V 1 base short and J 2 bases short, with 12 bases between. The CDR3 is made up of 15 amino acids. From germline, CDR1 is SGHDT and CDR2 YYEEEE. CDR3 sequence: CASSLFLSANTEAFF. Written as DNA, the CDR3 is TGTGCCAGCAGCTTGTTTTTGTCTGCCAACACTGAAGCTTTCTTT.

This sequence joins TRBV10-3 and TRBJ1-5, with a possible D match to TRBD1 (5 bases). The V end lost 7 bases, the J end lost 6 bases, and 13 bases lay between the germline ends. Germline CDR1 and CDR2: ENHRY and SYGVKD. The CDR3 runs 13 residues. The CDR3 spells CAITPGLGQPQHF. The CDR3 bases are TGTGCCATCACTCCGGGACTCGGTCAGCCCCAGCATTTT.

This chain links TRBV9 with TRBJ2-1, with TRBD2 as a possible D gene (6 bases). This CDR3 is 14 amino acids long. The germline gives CDR1 SGDLS, CDR2 YYNGEE. The V gene lost 1 base and the J gene lost 5 bases, with 10 bases spanning the gap. Written as DNA, the CDR3 is TGTGCCAGCAGCGTACCGGGAGCGGACAATGAGCAGTTCTTC. Translating it yields CASSVPGADNEQFF.

The chain recombines TRBV29-1 with TRBJ2-5; D might be TRBD2 (6 bases). Trimming stripped 6 bases from V and 5 bases from J, with 19 bases between. The germline V gene encodes CDR1 SQVTM and CDR2 ANQGSEA. CDR3 length equals 14 residues. The CDR3, as DNA: TGCAGCGTCGCCCATCTAACCGCGGGGGAGACCCAGTACTTC. It yields the protein CSVAHLTAGETQYF.

V is TRBV11-2 and J is TRBJ2-3; the match to TRBD2 covers 8 bases. Looked up from germline, CDR1 is SGHAT and CDR2 is FQNNGV. The CDR3 consists of 14 residues. J gave up 3 bases and V 3 bases, and 2 bases lay outside the gene matches. CDR3 amino acids: CASSFRLATDTQYF. For the CDR3, the DNA is TGTGCCAGCAGCTTCAGACTAGCGACAGATACGCAGTATTTT.

V is TRBV2 and J is TRBJ1-4, with D perhaps TRBD1 (6 bases). The CDR3 runs to 17 residues. The V and J ends lost 0 bases and 5 bases respectively, with 16 bases between them. Germline V gene sequence: CDR1 SNHLY, CDR2 FYNNEI. Written as DNA, the CDR3 is TGTGCCAGCAGTGAAGCGCTTCGCCAGGGGAAAAATGAAAAACTGTTTTTT. Amino acid sequence: CASSEALRQGKNEKLFF.

J is TRBJ1-3 and V is TRBV7-8; a possible D gene is TRBD1 (5 bases). V gave up 2 bases and J gave up 2 bases, with 10 bases separating them. Germline lookup yields CDR1 SGHVS and CDR2 FQNEAQ. CDR3 length: 15 residues. The chain's CDR3 is CASSLSGLPGNTIYF. The CDR3 region has the DNA TGTGCCAGCAGCTTATCAGGGCTCCCTGGAAACACCATATATTTT.

This clone was found a few times. The chain couples TRBV18 to TRBJ1-3; no reliable D call. The germline CDR1 and CDR2 sequences are KGHSH and LQKENI. V was cut by 3 bases and J by 2 bases, with 5 bases left in between. This CDR3 region has 13 residues. CDR3 bases: TGTGCCAGCTCACCCGATGCTGGAAACACCATATATTTT. It codes for CASSPDAGNTIYF.

The rearrangement joins TRBV7-2 to TRBJ1-3; the match to TRBD1 covers 7 bases. J gave up 4 bases and V 8 bases, and 5 bases lay outside the gene matches. This CDR3 contains 13 residues. Germline CDR1 reads SGHTA; CDR2 reads FQGNSA. The DNA for the CDR3 is TGTGCCAGCGGTCGAGGGGGCGGAAACACCATATATTTT. This gives the protein CASGRGGGNTIYF.

CDR3 in amino acids: CASSPGGPGGEKLFF. DNA for the CDR3: TGTGCCAGTAGCCCAGGGGGCCCTGGGGGTGAAAAACTGTTTTTT. The chain recombines TRBV19 with TRBJ1-4, with 8 bases aligning to TRBD1. Germline V gives CDR1 LNHDA, CDR2 SQIVND (reference sequence). V lost 6 bases, J lost 7 bases, and 10 bases stayed unmatched. CDR3 length: 15 amino acids.

The chain joins TRBV7-9 to TRBJ2-7; TRBD1 matches 8 bases. CDR3 length: 15 amino acids. The trim removed 0 bases at V and 3 bases at J, leaving 4 bases unmatched. The germline V gene encodes CDR1 SEHNR and CDR2 FQNEAQ (reference sequence). CDR3 loop: CASSLAQGAFYEQYF. The CDR3 nucleotides read TGTGCCAGCAGCTTAGCTCAGGGGGCTTTCTACGAGCAGTACTTC.

This clone was recorded only once. The chain couples TRBV29-1 to TRBJ1-1, with 12 bases matching TRBD1. The CDR3 runs to 15 residues. Losses at the gene ends were 6 bases for V and 0 bases for J; bases not matched to a gene: 5. Germline V lookup: CDR1 SQVTM, CDR2 ANQGSEA. Here the CDR3 DNA reads TGCAGCGTGCGCCGGGACAGGGGGCTGAACACTGAAGCTTTCTTT. Its translation: CSVRRDRGLNTEAFF. The full variable domain, completed using reference TRBV29-1 and TRBJ1-1, is SAVISQKPSRDICQRGTSLTIQCQVDSQVTMMFWYRQQPGQSLTLIATANQGSEATYESGFVIDKFPISRPNLTFSTLTVSNMSPEDSSIYLCSVRRDRGLNTEAFFGQGTRLTVV.

V gene TRBV18 combines with J gene TRBJ2-1, with 8 bases aligning to TRBD1. Germline V gene lookup returns CDR1 KGHSH and CDR2 LQKENI. After removal of 6 bases from V and 5 bases from J, the junction contained 12 bases not matched to a gene. This CDR3 is built from 16 residues. CDR3 nucleotides: TGTGCCAGCTCTCGAAGCCGGGACAGGAGAAACAATGAGCAGTTCTTC. Its protein product is CASSRSRDRRNNEQFF.

This sequence joins TRBV18 and TRBJ1-6; TRBD1 matches 11 bases. The length of the CDR3 is 16 residues. The V gene's germline CDR1 is KGHSH and CDR2 LQKENI. After removal of 2 bases from V and 9 bases from J, the junction contained 6 bases not matched to a gene. CDR3 residues: CASSPATGTGGSPLHF. CDR3 DNA: TGTGCCAGCTCACCAGCGACCGGGACAGGGGGTTCACCCCTCCACTTT.

V gene TRBV2 combines with J gene TRBJ2-7, with TRBD2 matching 7 bases. Germline loops: CDR1 SNHLY, CDR2 FYNNEI. The J segment lost 3 bases and the V segment lost 7 bases, leaving 9 bases of the junction unmatched. The CDR3 is made up of 14 amino acids. This CDR3 reads CASTVGVAGYEQYF. In DNA form, the CDR3 reads TGTGCCAGCACGGTTGGGGTAGCGGGCTACGAGCAGTACTTC.

This clone appeared a single time. V and J are TRBV9 and TRBJ2-7; 10 bases are shared with TRBD1. Germline CDR1 SGDLS, CDR2 YYNGEE. The CDR3 runs to 18 residues. With 0 bases clipped from V and 6 bases from J, the junction kept 15 bases outside the gene matches. This CDR3 is CASSVGFGAGTGVVEQYF. CDR3 nucleotides: TGTGCCAGCAGCGTAGGGTTTGGGGCCGGGACAGGGGTCGTCGAGCAGTACTTC.

This clone has a single count. The genes are TRBV5-6 and TRBJ1-5; maybe TRBD1 (6 bases). Germline V lookup: CDR1 SGHDT, CDR2 YYEEEE. The length of the CDR3 is 12 residues. The V gene lost 2 bases and the J gene lost 14 bases, with 14 bases spanning the gap. CDR3 coding DNA: TGTGCCAGCAGCTTCGGGGACAACATCGAGCATTTT. Protein: CASSFGDNIEHF.

The CDR3 region is CASSRITGGSTDTQYF. In nucleotides, the CDR3 is TGTGCCAGTAGTAGGATTACTGGGGGTAGCACAGATACGCAGTATTTT. The rearrangement joins TRBV19 to TRBJ2-3; the D gene could be TRBD1 or TRBD2 (5 bases each). The V end lost 4 bases, the J end lost 0 bases, and 14 bases lay between the germline ends. The CDR3 runs 16 residues. Looked up from germline, CDR1 is LNHDA and CDR2 is SQIVND (reference sequence). The full variable domain, completed using reference TRBV19 and TRBJ2-3, is DGGITQSPKYLFRKEGQNVTLSCEQNLNHDAMYWYRQDPGQGLRLIYYSQIVNDFQKGDIAEGYSVSREKKESFPLTVTSAQKNPTAFYLCASSRITGGSTDTQYFGPGTRLTVL.

The genes are TRBV4-3 and TRBJ2-1, with D maybe TRBD2 (6 bases). The V end was cut by 1 base, the J end by 9 bases, with 16 bases between. This CDR3 region has 15 residues. CDR1 and CDR2 from the germline V gene are LGHNA and YSLEER. The DNA for the CDR3 is TGCGCCAGCAGCCAAGGGGGGGTAGCTACTGGTGAGCAGTTCTTC. It codes for CASSQGGVATGEQFF.

This clone has a single count. The chain links TRBV11-1 to TRBJ2-7; 11 nucleotides agree with TRBD2. This CDR3 contains 15 residues. The V and J ends lost 1 base and 8 bases, in that order; junction bases with no gene match: 7. The germline V gene has CDR1 SGHAT and CDR2 FQDESV (reference sequence). CDR3 coding DNA: TGTGCCAGCAGCTTAGGAGGGACTAGCGGAGCCAAGCAGTACTTC. Translated, it gives CASSLGGTSGAKQYF.

V and J are TRBV5-4 and TRBJ2-1; TRBD1 matches at 8 bases. The CDR3 is 16 residues long. Unmatched junction bases numbered 10, after V lost 4 bases and J lost 4 bases. In germline, CDR1 is SGHNT, CDR2 YYREEE (reference sequence). CDR3 nucleotides: TGTGCCAGCAGCCCTGGACAGGGCCCCCTGTACAATGAGCAGTTCTTC. Its protein is CASSPGQGPLYNEQFF.

The chain uses TRBV6-6 and TRBJ2-1; D may be TRBD1 (6 bases). CDR1 and CDR2 from the germline V gene are MNHNY and SVGAGI (reference sequence). The length of the CDR3 is 15 residues. Trimming cost V 3 bases and J 7 bases, with 16 bases left between them. The CDR3 loop reads CASSYLLGQSNEQFF. CDR3 bases: TGTGCCAGCAGTTATCTGCTCGGACAGTCAAATGAGCAGTTCTTC.

The chain carries TRBV28 and TRBJ2-7; D might be TRBD1 (6 bases). This CDR3 region has 13 residues. The V and J ends lost 9 bases and 6 bases respectively, with 18 bases between them. In germline, CDR1 is MDHEN, CDR2 SYDVKM. The CDR3 sequence: CASSGIWGREQYF. In nucleotides, the CDR3 is TGTGCCAGTTCAGGTATATGGGGGCGCGAGCAGTACTTC.